This T cell receptor (beta chain) was captured by sequencing in a study of patients and donors after allogeneic stem cell transplantation. This clonotype was detected only a few times. TCRdb re-called the RT-PCR reads through MiXCR, storing one row per CDR3 protein. The repertoire holds roughly 880,000 distinct CDR3 sequences, roughly 18% seen once, with under 6.5% in the top ten. With V trimmed by 5 bases and J by 1 base, 1 base remained unmatched. The CDR3 has 13 amino acids. Germline lookup yields CDR1 SGHRS and CDR2 YFSETQ. The V gene is TRBV5-1, the J gene TRBJ2-5; 8 nucleotides align to TRBD2. The sequencing sample was made of blood, either unsorted or a sorted T cell fraction (not recorded which). The sequence was collected from a human donor who was either an allogeneic HSCT recipient or a stem cell or donor lymphocyte infusion donor (not recorded which). It is not recorded whose cells these are; they may come from a transplant donor. The DNA for the CDR3 is TGCGCCAGCAGACTAGCGGCCCAAGAGACCCAGTACTTC. Its protein product is CASRLAAQETQYF.